Shown below are 28 T cell receptor beta chains from a single sample sequenced in a study of blood T cell repertoires in COVID-19. The assay was immunoSEQ multiplex PCR, and TCRdb's table has in-frame clones only and misses some. The sample consists of around 57,000 clones, about 90% of them appearing once. Sequencing was performed on peripheral blood. Receptor source: a woman of 80 years or more with COVID-19, enrolled during active disease.

For the CDR3, the DNA is TGTGCCAGCAGCCAAACCGGGACAGGGTTAGCCAAAAACATTCAGTACTTC. This translates into CASSQTGTGLAKNIQYF. This sequence joins TRBV7-9 and TRBJ2-4, with TRBD1 identical over 9 bases. Germline trimming cut 5 bases from V and 0 bases from J; bases unmatched to any gene: 8. CDR1 and CDR2 from the germline V gene are SEHNR and FQNEAQ (reference sequence). The CDR3 is 17 amino acids.

The V call is TRBV6-5, the J call TRBJ2-2; 7 nucleotides align to TRBD1. Germline-derived CDR1 and CDR2 are MNHEY and SVGAGI. The CDR3 consists of 14 residues. The ends lost 7 bases at V and 4 bases at J; junction bases unmatched: 6. CDR3 protein: CASMNRGATGELFF. The CDR3 DNA reads as TGTGCCAGCATGAACAGGGGCGCCACCGGGGAGCTGTTTTTT.

The chain combines TRBV9 with TRBJ2-5; 12 bases fit TRBD2. Germline V gene lookup returns CDR1 SGDLS and CDR2 YYNGEE. There are 15 residues in the CDR3. J lost 3 bases, V lost 0 bases, and 0 bases had no gene match. CDR3 DNA sequence: TGTGCCAGCAGCGTAGGACTAGCGGGGGAAGAGACCCAGTACTTC. Encoded protein: CASSVGLAGEETQYF.

The chain couples TRBV29-1 to TRBJ2-3; 15 nucleotides match TRBD2. Germline V gene sequence: CDR1 SQVTM, CDR2 ANQGSEA. Losses at the gene ends were 6 bases for V and 2 bases for J; bases not matched to a gene: 12. This CDR3 is built from 18 residues. The CDR3 DNA follows: TGCAGCGTCACTGGACTAGCGGGGGGGCAGGACCTCACAGATACGCAGTATTTT. This sequence encodes CSVTGLAGGQDLTDTQYF.

The J gene is TRBJ1-1, the V gene TRBV4-1; 10 nucleotides line up with TRBD1. V lost 5 bases and J lost 4; bases outside the gene matches: 13. This CDR3 contains 17 residues. Germline CDR1 and CDR2: MGHRA and YSYEKL. CDR3 nucleotide sequence: TGCGCCAGCAGCTCCGTCCCGGGACAGGGGCCGGGCACTGAAGCTTTCTTT. Translated, it gives CASSSVPGQGPGTEAFF.

The chain couples TRBV29-1 to TRBJ2-2, with D possibly matching TRBD2 (5 bases). Germline values: CDR1 SQVTM, CDR2 ANQGSEA. V lost 6 bases, J lost 1 base, and 6 bases lay in between. CDR3 length: 12 residues. In nucleotides, the CDR3 is TGCAGCGTACGGGGGAACACCGGGGAGCTGTTTTTT. This encodes CSVRGNTGELFF.

V is TRBV6-1 and J is TRBJ1-2; D may be TRBD1 (5 bases). Germline CDR1 reads MNHNS; CDR2 reads SASEGT. CDR3 size: 13 residues. With 2 bases removed from V and 4 bases from J, the gap between germline ends came to 8 bases. The CDR3 is CASSERGGYGYTF. The CDR3 DNA follows: TGTGCCAGCAGTGAAAGGGGCGGCTATGGCTACACCTTC.

The chain joins TRBV6-5 to TRBJ1-5; D is undetermined. CDR3 length: 13 residues. Trimming pared 9 bases from V and 2 bases from J, leaving 11 bases between. Germline lookup yields CDR1 MNHEY and CDR2 SVGAGI. Here the CDR3 reads CASSDGRNQPQHF. The CDR3 DNA sequence: TGTGCCAGTTCAGATGGGCGCAATCAGCCCCAGCATTTT.

The chain has TRBV3-1 (or the pseudogene TRBV3-2) and TRBJ2-2, with 9 bases matching TRBD2. Germline V gene sequence: CDR1 LGHDT, CDR2 YNNKEL (reference sequence). This CDR3 comprises 16 residues. Trimming took 2 bases from V and 0 from J; bases not matched to a gene: 1. The CDR3 here is CASSQPSGANTGELFF. CDR3 in DNA: TGTGCCAGCAGCCAACCTAGCGGGGCGAACACCGGGGAGCTGTTTTTT.

A remark on this clone: The germline gene is not matched at one end of the junction; a read error may be the cause. This sequence joins TRBV11-2 and TRBJ1-6, with 7 positions matching TRBD1. Germline V gene data show CDR1 as SGHAT and CDR2 as FQNNGV. This CDR3 comprises 14 residues. The chain's CDR3 is CASSLDRDLTSLHF. Written as DNA, the CDR3 is TGTGCCAGCAGCCTAGACAGGGATTTGACGTCCCTCCACTTT. Full variable domain (missing parts from reference TRBV11-2 and TRBJ1-6): EAGVAQSPRYKIIEKRQSVAFWCNPISGHATLYWYQQILGQGPKLLIQFQNNGVVDDSQLPKDRFSAERLKGVDSTLKIQPAKLEDSAVYLCASSLDRDLTSLHFGNGTRLTVT.

This clone was found a few times. This rearrangement joins TRBV11-2 to TRBJ1-5; D unresolved. CDR1 is SGHAT and CDR2 is FQNNGV in the germline V gene. CDR3 size: 12 residues. Trimming left V 2 bases short and J 7 bases short, with 6 bases between. CDR3 coding DNA: TGTGCCAGCAGCTTATCGGGACAGCCCCAGCATTTT. Its translation is CASSLSGQPQHF.

The chain uses TRBV5-1 and TRBJ2-7; 8 nucleotides align to TRBD1. The CDR3 totals 15 residues. Per germline, CDR1 SGHRS and CDR2 YFSETQ. Losses at the gene ends were 3 bases for V and 3 bases for J; bases not matched to a gene: 8. CDR3 in DNA: TGCGCCAGCAGCTACACGCCCGGGACAGGCTACGAGCAGTACTTC. It yields the protein CASSYTPGTGYEQYF.

This clone was counted once. The chain couples TRBV19 to TRBJ1-3; a possible D gene is TRBD1 (6 bases). Between the trimmed V and J ends, which lost 4 bases and 0 bases, there was a span of 13 bases. Germline lookup yields CDR1 LNHDA and CDR2 SQIVND (reference sequence). The CDR3 covers 16 residues. The CDR3 DNA reads as TGTGCCAGTAGTACAACCGGGACAACCTCTGGAAACACCATATATTTT. Translation: CASSTTGTTSGNTIYF.

The rearrangement links TRBV19 to TRBJ1-2, with D perhaps matching TRBD1 (6 bases). Germline CDR1 and CDR2: LNHDA and SQIVND (reference sequence). V was cut by 7 bases and J by 8 bases, with 26 bases left in between. This CDR3 spans 16 amino acids. For the CDR3, the DNA is TGTGCCAGTACCTCCCCCAGGGGAACAGAAACGGGGGGCTACACCTTC. Its translation: CASTSPRGTETGGYTF.

As regards this clone: The limits of the CDR3 on the DNA are not certain, so only TCRdb's listed CDR3 is given. The J gene is TRBJ2-7, the V gene TRBV21-1; the table's D call of TRBD1 was not tested on the DNA. TRBV21-1 has pseudogene status. The CDR3 numbers 18 amino acids, ends counted. The CDR3 region is CASSKELFGTGSSYEQYF.

The J gene is TRBJ2-7, the V gene TRBV7-2; 10 bases fit TRBD2. There are 16 residues in the CDR3. V was pared by 1 base and J by 0 bases, with 3 bases of the junction left unmatched. Germline CDR1 reads SGHTA; CDR2 reads FQGNSA. CDR3 sequence (DNA): TGTGCCAGCAGCTTAGTGTCTAGCGGGGGCTCCTACGAGCAGTACTTC. Its protein product is CASSLVSSGGSYEQYF.

The V call is TRBV21-1, the J call TRBJ2-1; the listed D gene, TRBD1, was not tested against the DNA. TRBV21-1 counts as a pseudogene. The CDR3 totals 16 residues. The CDR3 DNA is TGTGCCAGCAGCAAAGGGCCAGGGTTACACTACAATGAGCAGTTCTTC. This translates into CASSKGPGLHYNEQFF.

This chain uses TRBV30 with TRBJ2-7, with 11 bases that match TRBD1. The V segment lost 4 bases and the J segment 5 bases; nucleotides outside the gene matches: 10. CDR3 length: 15 residues. CDR1 and CDR2 (germline): GTSNPN, SVGIG (reference sequence). The CDR3 spells CAWTSLPGQGDEQYF. CDR3 coding DNA: TGTGCCTGGACTAGCTTACCGGGACAGGGGGACGAGCAGTACTTC.

The chain links TRBV3-1 (or the pseudogene TRBV3-2) to TRBJ1-5; possibly TRBD1 for D (6 bases). Germline lookup yields CDR1 LGHDT and CDR2 YNNKEL (reference sequence). The CDR3 has 15 residues. V lost 8 bases to trimming and J lost 6 bases, with 20 bases between them. CDR3 sequence reads: CASAKSGGGSQPQHF. For the CDR3, the DNA is TGTGCCAGCGCGAAGTCGGGAGGGGGGTCTCAGCCCCAGCATTTT.

The chain has TRBV11-2 and TRBJ2-4; tentative D call: TRBD1 (6 bases). The germline V gene has CDR1 SGHAT and CDR2 FQNNGV. The CDR3 extends over 17 amino acids. Trimming shortened V by 2 bases and J by 0 bases, and 14 bases separated the two germline ends. The CDR3 coding sequence is TGTGCCAGCAGCTTAAACAGGGAATGGGTAGCCAAAAACATTCAGTACTTC. Translating it yields CASSLNREWVAKNIQYF.

The gene calls are TRBV4-1 and TRBJ1-3; D gene unclear. Germline V gene lookup returns CDR1 MGHRA and CDR2 YSYEKL. This CDR3 has 16 residues. V shed 4 bases and J shed 0 bases, with 13 bases lying between them. CDR3 protein: CASSLGLIDSGNTIYF. The CDR3 region has the DNA TGCGCCAGCAGCCTCGGACTGATCGACTCTGGAAACACCATATATTTT.

The gene calls are TRBV10-3 and TRBJ1-4; D is possibly TRBD1 (5 bases). V was shortened by 5 bases and J by 2 bases, with 12 bases between the two germline ends. CDR3 size: 15 residues. The germline V gene has CDR1 ENHRY and CDR2 SYGVKD. The CDR3 region is CAISSGTGTNEKLFF. CDR3 sequence (DNA): TGTGCCATCAGTTCCGGGACTGGGACTAATGAAAAACTGTTTTTT.

The chain employs TRBV25-1 and TRBJ1-3; a weak D match, TRBD1 (6 bases). Per the germline V gene, CDR1 is MGHDK and CDR2 is SYGVNS. V gave up 1 base and J gave up 0 bases, with 13 bases separating them. CDR3 size: 17 residues. DNA of the CDR3: TGTGCCAGCAGTGAATTCGACAGGTCCGTCTCTGGAAACACCATATATTTT. Protein product: CASSEFDRSVSGNTIYF. Complete variable domain (other parts from reference TRBV25-1 and TRBJ1-3): EADIYQTPRYLVIGTGKKITLECSQTMGHDKMYWYQQDPGMELHLIHYSYGVNSTEKGDLSSESTVSRIRTEHFPLTLESARPSHTSQYLCASSEFDRSVSGNTIYFGEGSWLTVV.

The genes are TRBV12-3 or TRBV12-4 and TRBJ1-5; no definite D call. This CDR3 spans 13 amino acids. V shed 3 bases and J shed 4 bases, with 7 bases lying between them. Written as DNA, the CDR3 is TGTGCCAGCAGTTTCGGAGAGAATCAGCCCCAGCATTTT. Encoded protein: CASSFGENQPQHF.

The rearrangement links TRBV6-5 to TRBJ2-1, with D uncertain. This CDR3 has 15 residues. V was cut by 4 bases and J by 0 bases, with 10 bases left in between. CDR1 MNHEY and CDR2 SVGAGI come from the germline V gene. CDR3 sequence reads: CASSFDSSSYNEQFF. CDR3 bases: TGTGCCAGCAGTTTCGACTCGAGCTCCTACAATGAGCAGTTCTTC.

The chain joins TRBV11-2 to TRBJ2-1, with 9 bases lining up with TRBD2. V shed 2 bases, J shed 6 bases, and the junction held 2 bases outside the gene matches. Germline CDR1 reads SGHAT; CDR2 reads FQNNGV. The CDR3 loop spans 14 amino acids. CDR3 DNA sequence: TGTGCCAGCAGCTTATGGCGGGGGGGCAATGAGCAGTTCTTC. Amino acid sequence: CASSLWRGGNEQFF. Looking up the rest from reference TRBV11-2 and TRBJ2-1 gives the full variable domain: EAGVAQSPRYKIIEKRQSVAFWCNPISGHATLYWYQQILGQGPKLLIQFQNNGVVDDSQLPKDRFSAERLKGVDSTLKIQPAKLEDSAVYLCASSLWRGGNEQFFGPGTRLTVL.

This clone was observed a few times. The chain is built from TRBV12-5 and TRBJ2-1; TRBD1 aligns across 9 bases. Germline trimming cut 0 bases from V and 8 bases from J; bases unmatched to any gene: 5. This CDR3 comprises 15 residues. Germline V gene lookup returns CDR1 LGHNT and CDR2 FRNRAP. CDR3 bases: TGTGCTAGTGGTTTGGTCGGGACAGGGAGGGATGAGCAGTTCTTC. Residues: CASGLVGTGRDEQFF.

This chain uses TRBV2 with TRBJ2-5; 9 bases match TRBD1. In germline, CDR1 is SNHLY, CDR2 FYNNEI. V gave up 6 bases and J gave up 10 bases; unmatched junction bases: 6. The CDR3 contains 12 residues. The DNA for the CDR3 is TGTGCCAGCAGAGGGACAGGGAATCTCCAGTACTTC. This translates into CASRGTGNLQYF. The full variable domain, its missing parts supplied by reference TRBV2 and TRBJ2-5, is EPEVTQTPSHQVTQMGQEVILRCVPISNHLYFYWYRQILGQKVEFLVSFYNNEISEKSEIFDDQFSVERPDGSNFTLKIRSTKLEDSAMYFCASRGTGNLQYFGPGTRLLVL.